This TCR beta chain came from a study of T cells after yellow fever vaccination. Study outcomes and limitations: Clones that expanded after primary vaccination mostly reappeared after the booster (roughly 96% CD4, approximately 85% CD8).

Per germline, CDR1 SGHRS and CDR2 YFSETQ. V lost 7 bases, J lost 7 bases, and 14 bases lay in between. There are 13 residues in the CDR3. Only a few counts were recorded for this clonotype. The antigen is undetermined. TCRdb passed the 5' RACE reads through MiXCR, listing each CDR3 protein once. The sample yields 500,000 to 650,000 distinct CDR3 sequences, about 14% seen once. This TCR came from a man aged 25-45 years who received the YFV17D yellow fever vaccine. The V call is TRBV5-1, the J call TRBJ2-2, with a tentative D call TRBD2 (5 bases). Sample: PBMCs, taken on the day of the yellow fever booster vaccination. Here the CDR3 DNA reads TGCGCCAGCGGAACGGGAATGGGCGGGGAGCTGTTTTTT. It specifies CASGTGMGGELFF.